This record covers a single TCR beta chain. Its specificity is unknown. The sample comes from a study of cytomegalovirus exposure and HLA in healthy donors. Study conclusions and caveats: Likely technical artifact: a cluster of highly shared sequence variants. When the data were analyzed later, several of the most significant clusters appeared to be linked to common viral pathogens. Reports described diagnosis of cytomegalovirus status by the classifier as highly specific and sensitive.

PCR primers comprised 60 Vbeta and 13 Jbeta primers. In the source study's methods: As a later analysis found, there were 70 million to 90 million unique TCR beta chains, of which roughly 11 million were shared. Profiling relied on immunoSEQ multiplex PCR, and the TCRdb table lists in-frame clones only, not all of them. V and J calls and clone size follow that table, whereas D and trimming were derived from the DNA. Recorded for this sample: tens of thousands of clones. The V gene's germline CDR1 is SGHTA and CDR2 FQGNSA. This CDR3 has 14 amino acids. With V trimmed by 7 bases and J by 0 bases, 6 bases remained unmatched.

The TCR originated in a female donor in good health and CMV-seropositive. Source material: PBMCs. The chain uses TRBV7-2 and TRBJ2-7; the match to TRBD2 covers 7 bases. The CDR3 DNA reads as TGTGCCAGCACCCGGGGGGTTACCTCCTACGAGCAGTACTTC. Protein sequence: CASTRGVTSYEQYF.